This is a list of T cell receptor beta chains from one sample in a study of T cell responses to AZD1222 COVID-19 vaccine. Clones were sequenced by immunoSEQ multiplex PCR, and TCRdb holds only the in-frame ones, with some missing. Altogether 150,000 to 200,000 clones are present, just over 90% being singletons, with the ten largest covering roughly 1.2%. The source material was peripheral blood, sampled 28 days after the second AZD1222 dose. The receptors here all came from an adult who received the AZD1222 COVID-19 vaccine. The CDR3 runs from the conserved cysteine through the conserved F or W. The D gene is left open where the match is weak. Clone sizes are given selectively: once, few, many, or a class where the clone is expanded.

clone size,V gene,D gene,J gene,CDR3 DNA,CDR3 protein
.,TRBV29-1,.,TRBJ2-5,TGCAGCGTTGAAGATCTTTGGCAGGGGGGTAAAGAGACCCAGTACTTC,CSVEDLWQGGKETQYF
.,TRBV5-4,.,TRBJ2-5,TGTGCCAGCAGCTTATCTCGGTCCGCCCTACAAGAGACCCAGTACTTC,CASSLSRSALQETQYF
.,TRBV5-1,.,TRBJ1-2,TGCGCCAGCAGCCCCTTGACAGAGAACTATGGCTACACCTTC,CASSPLTENYGYTF
.,TRBV11-2,.,TRBJ2-3,TGTGCCAGCAGCTCGGAGGTCACAGATACGCAGTATTTT,CASSSEVTDTQYF
once,TRBV6-1,.,TRBJ1-5,TGTGCCAGCAGTGAAGTCAGACCCGGTCAGCCCCAGCATTTT,CASSEVRPGQPQHF
.,TRBV7-2,TRBD1,TRBJ1-2,TGTGCCAGCAGCCCCGGGACAGTCAAAACCTATGGCTACACCTTC,CASSPGTVKTYGYTF
.,TRBV27,.,TRBJ1-4,TGTGCCAGCAGTTCTCCTAATGAAAAACTGTTTTTT,CASSSPNEKLFF
.,TRBV18,.,TRBJ2-2,TGTGCCAGCTCACCCGCGTCGGTGGAGCTGTTTTTT,CASSPASVELFF
.,TRBV10-3,.,TRBJ1-2,TGTGCCATCAGTGAGTCTGGCGGAACAGGAGACTATGGCTACACCTTC,CAISESGGTGDYGYTF
.,TRBV29-1,TRBD2,TRBJ2-3,TGCAGCGCCAATCCGACTAGCGGTATCACAGATACGCAGTATTTT,CSANPTSGITDTQYF
.,TRBV2,.,TRBJ1-5,TGTGCCAGCAGTGAAGGGCCCGGCAATCAGCCCCAGCATTTT,CASSEGPGNQPQHF
.,TRBV3-1/TRBV3-2,TRBD1,TRBJ1-4,TGTGCCAGCAGCCCCATCGCCGGGACAGGGTCTGGAAAACTGTTTTTT,CASSPIAGTGSGKLFF
.,TRBV12-3/TRBV12-4,.,TRBJ1-5,TGTGCCAGCAGCTGGACAGGCAATCAGCCCCAGCATTTT,CASSWTGNQPQHF
.,TRBV11-1,TRBD1,TRBJ1-1,TGTGCCAGCAGCCGCGGACAGGCTTACACTGAAGCTTTCTTT,CASSRGQAYTEAFF
.,TRBV9,TRBD2,TRBJ2-2,TGTGCCAGCAGCGTCCCGACTAGCGGGAAAACCGGGGAGCTGTTTTTT,CASSVPTSGKTGELFF
.,TRBV5-1,TRBD2,TRBJ2-5,TGCGCCAGCAGCTTGGAACTAGCGTCGCAAGAGACCCAGTACTTC,CASSLELASQETQYF
.,TRBV19,TRBD2,TRBJ2-3,TGTGCCAGTAGCGGGAGGCGGGGAGCCACAGATACGCAGTATTTT,CASSGRRGATDTQYF
.,TRBV5-4,TRBD1,TRBJ2-7,TGTGCCAGCAGCTTGGCACCGGGACAGGGGATCAACGAGCAGTACTTC,CASSLAPGQGINEQYF
.,TRBV3-1/TRBV3-2,TRBD2,TRBJ2-2,TGTGCCAGCAGCCACACGGGACTATCAAACACCGGGGAGCTGTTTTTT,CASSHTGLSNTGELFF
few,TRBV6-4,.,TRBJ2-1,TGTGCCAGCAGTGACTGGGTGGGTAATGAGCAGTTCTTC,CASSDWVGNEQFF
.,TRBV7-2,.,TRBJ2-7,TGTGCCAGCAGCTTAGCTTTGGGGGAGCAGTACTTC,CASSLALGEQYF
.,TRBV7-2,.,TRBJ2-7,TGTGCCAGCAGCTCCAATTTCGGGCTTACCTACGAGCAGTACTTC,CASSSNFGLTYEQYF
few,TRBV5-5,TRBD1,TRBJ1-6,TGTGCCAGCAGCCGGACAGGGGGCGATTCACCCCTCCACTTT,CASSRTGGDSPLHF
.,TRBV7-2,.,TRBJ2-6,TGTGCCAGCAGCTTCGACAGACCCTCTGGGGCCAACGTCCTGACTTTC,CASSFDRPSGANVLTF
.,TRBV7-9,.,TRBJ2-1,TGTGCCAGCAGCTTATCTCTGGCGGGATCCTACAATGAGCAGTTCTTC,CASSLSLAGSYNEQFF
.,TRBV20-1,TRBD1,TRBJ1-2,TGCAGTGCTAGTAAGGGGGCCGCCTATGGCTACACCTTC,CSASKGAAYGYTF
.,TRBV5-1,.,TRBJ2-5,TGCGCCAGCAGCTTGGGGGGCAGGCGGCCCCCAGAGACCCAGTACTTC,CASSLGGRRPPETQYF
.,TRBV14,TRBD1,TRBJ1-1,TGTGCCAGCAGCCAAGGGGTGGGACAGCGTGAAGCTTTCTTT,CASSQGVGQREAFF
.,TRBV12-5,TRBD1,TRBJ2-5,TGTGCTAGTGGTTTGGTACATTTCGGTGAGGGGACAGGGTATCGAGAGACCCAGTACTTC,CASGLVHFGEGTGYRETQYF
.,TRBV19,TRBD1,TRBJ1-1,TGTGCCAGTAGCCCGCGGACAGGGCTGAGGAACACTGAAGCTTTCTTT,CASSPRTGLRNTEAFF
.,TRBV7-9,TRBD2,TRBJ2-4,TGTGCCAGCAGCTTATGGGCGGGGGGATTGAGAAACATTCAGTACTTC,CASSLWAGGLRNIQYF
.,TRBV7-2,.,TRBJ2-5,TGTGCCAGCAGCTTAAGAGGGACCCAGTACTTC,CASSLRGTQYF
.,TRBV18,TRBD2,TRBJ2-3,TGTGCCAGCTCACCAACTAGCGGAAGCACAGATACGCAGTATTTT,CASSPTSGSTDTQYF
.,TRBV19,.,TRBJ2-6,TGTGCCAGTAGTACGGTCCAGACCTCTGGGGCCAACGTCCTGACTTTC,CASSTVQTSGANVLTF
.,TRBV3-1/TRBV3-2,.,TRBJ1-2,TGTGCCAGCAGCCTCGGGGGCGCTCGGGGCTACACCTTC,CASSLGGARGYTF
.,TRBV2,.,TRBJ2-5,TGTGCCAGCATTGTGGAGGCCCAAGAGACCCAGTACTTC,CASIVEAQETQYF
once,TRBV5-1,TRBD2,TRBJ2-1,TGCGCCAGCAGCATCCGGACTAGCTCCTACAATGAGCAGTTCTTC,CASSIRTSSYNEQFF
.,TRBV9,TRBD2,TRBJ2-2,TGTGCCAGCAGCGTCGGGACTAGCGGGAGGGCCTCCACCGGGGAGCTGTTTTTT,CASSVGTSGRASTGELFF
once,TRBV6-5,.,TRBJ2-7,TGTGCCAGCAGTCCTCAGGGACTCGCTAGGGACGAGCAGTACTTC,CASSPQGLARDEQYF
.,TRBV18,TRBD1,TRBJ2-3,TGTGCCAGCTCACCGCAGGGGGGCACAGATACGCAGTATTTT,CASSPQGGTDTQYF
.,TRBV6-5,TRBD2,TRBJ2-5,TGTGCCAGCAGCTCCGGACTAGCGGTCCAAGAGACCCAGTACTTC,CASSSGLAVQETQYF
.,TRBV19,.,TRBJ2-1,TGTGCCAGTAGCAAAAATTTTGGGAGGACCATCGAAAATGAGCAGTTCTTC,CASSKNFGRTIENEQFF
.,TRBV19,TRBD1,TRBJ2-3,TGTGCCAGTAGTCCGAGGGACAGGGGCACAGATACGCAGTATTTT,CASSPRDRGTDTQYF
.,TRBV18,TRBD1,TRBJ1-5,TGTGCCAGCTCACTGGGACAGGGCAATCAGCCCCAGCATTTT,CASSLGQGNQPQHF
once,TRBV18,.,TRBJ1-4,TGTGCCAGCTCACCACGGAATGAAAAACTGTTTTTT,CASSPRNEKLFF
.,TRBV5-4,.,TRBJ2-7,TGTGCCAGCAGCCCGACGGACTACGAGCAGTACTTC,CASSPTDYEQYF
.,TRBV12-3/TRBV12-4,.,TRBJ2-7,TGTGCCAGCGGGACCTCCTACGAGCAGTACTTC,CASGTSYEQYF
.,TRBV6-5,.,TRBJ2-2,TGTGCCAGCAGTTACTCGAGCCCAGCCGGGGAGCTGTTTTTT,CASSYSSPAGELFF
.,TRBV3-1/TRBV3-2,.,TRBJ1-2,TGTGCCAGCAGCCCAAGCGGGGCACAGAGGATCTCTGGCTACACCTTC,CASSPSGAQRISGYTF
few,TRBV7-2,.,TRBJ1-2,TGTGCCAGCAGCCCGCAGGGGATCGACTATGGCTACACCTTC,CASSPQGIDYGYTF
.,TRBV5-8,TRBD2,TRBJ2-3,TGTGCCAGCAGCTGGGGACTAGCGGGAGGGCGAGGGGGCACAGATACGCAGTATTTT,CASSWGLAGGRGGTDTQYF
.,TRBV29-1,.,TRBJ1-3,TGCAGCGTTTTTGGTCGCGGGGACACCATATATTTT,CSVFGRGDTIYF
.,TRBV24-1,TRBD1,TRBJ2-3,TGTGCCACCAGCCAGACAGGGGCAGATACGCAGTATTTT,CATSQTGADTQYF
.,TRBV11-2,TRBD1,TRBJ1-4,TGTGCCAGCAGCGCCGGGACAGGGGATTCCAAAAAACTGTTTTTT,CASSAGTGDSKKLFF